This entry concerns a single T cell receptor (beta chain). The antigen is not known. This record belongs to a study of CD8+ T cells in alopecia areata. Study-level points and caveats: Expanded CD8+ clones among the top 100, as well as scalp clonality, were significantly decreased by tofacitinib. There were also resident alphabeta T cells of normal skin sequenced in scalp samples. Lesional scalp displayed greater clonality than normal scalp, most notably in alopecia totalis/universalis.

Treatment denoted: oral pan-JAK inhibitor, 5-10 mg twice daily. PBMCs served as the source from which CD4+ and CD8+ T cells were sorted. This CDR3 has 12 amino acids. The germline V gene has CDR1 LGHNA and CDR2 YSLEER. Trimming stripped 1 base from V and 9 bases from J, with 9 bases between. RNA, once extracted, was reverse transcribed into cDNA for use as the sequencing template. Repertoires were generated with immunoSEQ multiplex PCR, while TCRdb's copy carries only in-frame clones and drops some. The sample lists 200,000 to 250,000 clones, less than 75% occurring once. This clonotype originated in a human donor with alopecia areata. The input for sequencing was CD4+ T cells sorted from blood, taken at week 4, from a patient treated with tofacitinib. V gene TRBV4-3 combines with J gene TRBJ2-5; TRBD2 might be the D (6 bases). The CDR3 region is CASSQVGGAQYF. In DNA form, the CDR3 reads TGCGCCAGCAGCCAAGTGGGGGGAGCCCAGTACTTC.